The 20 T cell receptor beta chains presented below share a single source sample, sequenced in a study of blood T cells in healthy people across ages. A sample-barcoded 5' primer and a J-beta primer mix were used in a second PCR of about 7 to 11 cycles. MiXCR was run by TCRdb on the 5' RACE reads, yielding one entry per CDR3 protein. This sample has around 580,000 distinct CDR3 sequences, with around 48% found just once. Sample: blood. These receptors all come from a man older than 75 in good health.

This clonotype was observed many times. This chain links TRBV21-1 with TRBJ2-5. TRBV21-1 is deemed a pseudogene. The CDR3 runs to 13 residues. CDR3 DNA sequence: TGTGCCAGCAGCAAAAAGAAATCAGAGACCCAGTACTTC. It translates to CASSKKKSETQYF.

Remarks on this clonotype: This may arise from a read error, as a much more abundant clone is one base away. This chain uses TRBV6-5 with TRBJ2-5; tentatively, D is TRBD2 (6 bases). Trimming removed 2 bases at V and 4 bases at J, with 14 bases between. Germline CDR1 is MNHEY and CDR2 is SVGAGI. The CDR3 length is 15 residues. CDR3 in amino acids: CASSYGREGPETQYF. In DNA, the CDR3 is TGTGCCAGCAGTTACGGGCGGGAAGGACCAGAGACCCAGTACTTC.

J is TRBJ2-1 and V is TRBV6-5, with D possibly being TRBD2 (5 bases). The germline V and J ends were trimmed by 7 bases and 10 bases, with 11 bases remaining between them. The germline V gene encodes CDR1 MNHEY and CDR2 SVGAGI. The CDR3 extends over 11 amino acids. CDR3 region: CASTTGKEQFF. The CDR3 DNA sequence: TGTGCCAGCACCACCGGGAAAGAGCAGTTCTTC.

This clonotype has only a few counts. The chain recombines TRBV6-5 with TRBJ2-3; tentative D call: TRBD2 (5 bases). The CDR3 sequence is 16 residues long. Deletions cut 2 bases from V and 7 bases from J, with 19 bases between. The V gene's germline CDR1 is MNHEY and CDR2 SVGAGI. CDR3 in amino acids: CASSYPGLDGVNTQYF. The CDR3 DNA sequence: TGTGCCAGCAGTTACCCCGGACTGGATGGGGTGAATACGCAGTATTTT.

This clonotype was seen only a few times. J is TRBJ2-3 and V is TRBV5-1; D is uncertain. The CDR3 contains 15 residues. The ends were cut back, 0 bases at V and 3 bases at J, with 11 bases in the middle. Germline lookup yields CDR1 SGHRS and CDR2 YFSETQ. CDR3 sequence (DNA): TGCGCCAGCAGCTTGGCTTTGGATGGTACAGATACGCAGTATTTT. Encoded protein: CASSLALDGTDTQYF.

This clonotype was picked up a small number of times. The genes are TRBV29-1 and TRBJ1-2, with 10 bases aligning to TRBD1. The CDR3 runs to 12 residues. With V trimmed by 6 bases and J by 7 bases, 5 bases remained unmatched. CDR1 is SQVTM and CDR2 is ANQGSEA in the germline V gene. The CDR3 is CSVDRGRVGYTF. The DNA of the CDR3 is TGCAGCGTCGACAGGGGGCGGGTTGGCTACACCTTC. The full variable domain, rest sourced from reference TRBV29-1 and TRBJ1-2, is SAVISQKPSRDICQRGTSLTIQCQVDSQVTMMFWYRQQPGQSLTLIATANQGSEATYESGFVIDKFPISRPNLTFSTLTVSNMSPEDSSIYLCSVDRGRVGYTFGSGTRLTVV.

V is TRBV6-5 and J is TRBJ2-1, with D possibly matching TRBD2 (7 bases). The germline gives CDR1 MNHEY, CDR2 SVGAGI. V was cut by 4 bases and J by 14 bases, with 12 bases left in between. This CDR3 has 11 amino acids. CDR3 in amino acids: CASSFRGGEFF. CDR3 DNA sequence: TGTGCCAGCAGTTTTAGGGGGGGGGAGTTCTTC.

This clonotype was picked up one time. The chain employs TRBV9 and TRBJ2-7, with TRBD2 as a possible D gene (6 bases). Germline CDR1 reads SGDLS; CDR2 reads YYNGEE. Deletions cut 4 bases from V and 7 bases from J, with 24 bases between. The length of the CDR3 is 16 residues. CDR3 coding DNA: TGTGCCAGCAGCCGGGTAGCGGAGAATACCTACAATGAGCAGTACTTC. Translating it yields CASSRVAENTYNEQYF. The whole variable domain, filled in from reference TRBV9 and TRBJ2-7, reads DSGVTQTPKHLITATGQRVTLRCSPRSGDLSVYWYQQSLDQGLQFLIQYYNGEERAKGNILERFSAQQFPDLHSELNLSSLELGDSALYFCASSRVAENTYNEQYFGPGTRLTVT.

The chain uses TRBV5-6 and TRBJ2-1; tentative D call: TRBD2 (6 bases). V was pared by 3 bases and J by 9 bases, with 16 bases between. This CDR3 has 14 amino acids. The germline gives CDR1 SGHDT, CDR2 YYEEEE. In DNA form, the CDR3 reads TGTGCCAGCAGCTCACGGGACTTCCTCGGTGAGCAGTTCTTC. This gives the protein CASSSRDFLGEQFF.

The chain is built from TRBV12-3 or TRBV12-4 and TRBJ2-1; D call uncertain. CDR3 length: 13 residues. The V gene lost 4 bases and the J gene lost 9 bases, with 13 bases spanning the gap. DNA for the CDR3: TGTGCCAGCAGTTCCATGACCCCGGGTGAGCAGTTCTTC. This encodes CASSSMTPGEQFF.

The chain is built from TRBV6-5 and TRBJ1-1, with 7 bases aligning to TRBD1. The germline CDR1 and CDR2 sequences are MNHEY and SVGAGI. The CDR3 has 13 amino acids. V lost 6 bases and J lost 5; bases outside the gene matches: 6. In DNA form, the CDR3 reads TGTGCCAGCAGACAGACAGGGCGGACTGAAGCTTTCTTT. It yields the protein CASRQTGRTEAFF.

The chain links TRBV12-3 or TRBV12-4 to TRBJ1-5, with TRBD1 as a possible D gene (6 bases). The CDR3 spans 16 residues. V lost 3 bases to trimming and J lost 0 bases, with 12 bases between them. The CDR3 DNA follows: TGTGCCAGCAGTTTCCGGGGGCGGGATAGCAATCAGCCCCAGCATTTT. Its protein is CASSFRGRDSNQPQHF.

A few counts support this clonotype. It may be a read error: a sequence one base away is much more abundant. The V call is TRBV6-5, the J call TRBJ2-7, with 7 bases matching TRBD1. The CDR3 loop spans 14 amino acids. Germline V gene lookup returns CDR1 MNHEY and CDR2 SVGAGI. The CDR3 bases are TGTACCAGCAGTTACCGACAGGGATCCTACGAGCAGTACTTC. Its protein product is CTSSYRQGSYEQYF.

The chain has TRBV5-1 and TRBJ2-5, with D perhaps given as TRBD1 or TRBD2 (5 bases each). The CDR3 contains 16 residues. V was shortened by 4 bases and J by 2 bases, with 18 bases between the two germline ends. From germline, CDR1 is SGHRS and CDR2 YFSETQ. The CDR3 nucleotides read TGCGCCAGCAGCGTATTCCCGGGACCAAGGCAAGAGACCCAGTACTTC. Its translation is CASSVFPGPRQETQYF.

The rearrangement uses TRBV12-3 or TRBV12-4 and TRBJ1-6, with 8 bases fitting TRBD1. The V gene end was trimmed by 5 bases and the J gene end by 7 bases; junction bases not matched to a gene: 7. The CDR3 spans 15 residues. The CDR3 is CASSKDRACNSPLHF. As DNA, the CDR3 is TGTGCCAGCAGTAAGGACAGGGCGTGCAATTCACCCCTCCACTTT.

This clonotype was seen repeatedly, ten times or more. CDR3 in amino acids: CASTGRTSGANVLTF. CDR3 bases: TGTGCCAGCACGGGCAGGACCTCTGGGGCCAACGTCCTGACTTTC. The chain has TRBV6-5 and TRBJ2-6; D is ambiguous. The CDR3 loop spans 15 amino acids. Germline V lookup: CDR1 MNHEY, CDR2 SVGAGI. V lost 7 bases to trimming and J lost 0 bases, with 10 bases between them.

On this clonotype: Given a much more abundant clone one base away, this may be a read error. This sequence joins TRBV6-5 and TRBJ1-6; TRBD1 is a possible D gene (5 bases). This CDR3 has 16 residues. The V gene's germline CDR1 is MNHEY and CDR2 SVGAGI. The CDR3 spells CASSYSRGTVNSTLHF. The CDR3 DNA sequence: TGTGCCAGCAGTTACTCGAGGGGCACAGTTAATTCAACCCTCCACTTT.

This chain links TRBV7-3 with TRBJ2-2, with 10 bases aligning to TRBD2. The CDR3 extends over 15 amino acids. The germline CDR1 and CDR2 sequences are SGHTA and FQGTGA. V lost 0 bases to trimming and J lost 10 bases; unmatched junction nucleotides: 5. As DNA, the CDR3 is TGTGCCAGCAGCTTAACGACTAGCGGGCCTCTGGAGCTGTTTTTT. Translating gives CASSLTTSGPLELFF.

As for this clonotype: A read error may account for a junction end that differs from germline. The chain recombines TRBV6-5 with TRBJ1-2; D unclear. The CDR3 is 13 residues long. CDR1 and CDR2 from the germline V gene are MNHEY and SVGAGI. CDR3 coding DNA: TGTGCCAGCAGTCGCCGAGATGACTATGGCCACACCTTC. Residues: CASSRRDDYGHTF.

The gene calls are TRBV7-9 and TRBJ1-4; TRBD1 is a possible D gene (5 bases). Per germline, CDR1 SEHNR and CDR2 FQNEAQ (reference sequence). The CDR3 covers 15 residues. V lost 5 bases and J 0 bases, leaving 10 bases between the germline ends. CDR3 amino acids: CASSRGLTTNEKLFF. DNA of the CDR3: TGTGCCAGCAGCAGGGGACTCACAACTAATGAAAAACTGTTTTTT.